This T cell receptor beta chain stems from a study of T-cell memory formation after mild COVID-19. About this clonotype: Its antigen is unknown.

From 5'RACE with constant-segment primers came TCR alpha and TCR beta cDNA libraries that carried sample barcodes and UMIs. One entry per CDR3 protein, called by TCRdb with MiXCR from the 5' RACE reads. The data show about 180,000 distinct CDR3 sequences, with approximately 16% seen just once and about 1.9% held by the top ten. The study's findings and limits: There was a balanced CD4/CD8 profile in clones contracting day 15 to 85, and later expanders leaned CD4+. Mainly in CM and EM were contracting CD4+ clones; CD8+ were in EMRA.

J was trimmed by 0 bases and V by 0 bases; bases with no gene match: 1. CDR1 is SGHRS and CDR2 is YFSETQ in the germline V gene. CDR3 length equals 16 residues. This chain uses TRBV5-1 with TRBJ1-1; 11 nucleotides match TRBD1. This TCR was sampled from an adult woman who had mild COVID-19 (a few samples of this study predate the infection). Cell type and time point are not known. The specimen was PBMCs or a T cell subset sorted from them (not recorded which). The CDR3 reads CASSLGTGGVNTEAFF. For the CDR3, the DNA is TGCGCCAGCAGCTTGGGGACAGGGGGCGTGAACACTGAAGCTTTCTTT.